This T cell receptor beta chain was sequenced during a study of blood T cells in healthy people across ages. Combining a sample-barcoded 5' primer with a J-beta primer mix, a second PCR ran for 7 to 11 cycles. TCRdb called the 5' RACE reads again in MiXCR, with one record for every CDR3 protein. The top ten hold around 0.75% of the sample, which has 1 million or so distinct CDR3 sequences, almost 25% seen once. Study-wide findings and caveats: Fewer expanded clones and more diversity marked long-lived versus aged donors.

Donors gave around 10 milliliters of peripheral blood apiece. This clonotype showed up just a few times. What it binds is unknown. Germline V gene data show CDR1 as LGHNA and CDR2 as YSLEER. The CDR3 extends over 14 amino acids. V dropped 0 bases and J dropped 10 bases, with 10 bases sitting between them. These data were likewise used in another study, on T cells of mothers and their children. This second report adds: Sequencing got over 9 million TCR beta CDR3 reads from each mother and roughly 3 million from each child.

Sequenced material: blood. The sequence derives from a girl aged 2-15 years in good health. The chain employs TRBV4-3 and TRBJ1-6, with a weak D call TRBD1 (6 bases). The CDR3 sequence: CASSQDRGESPLHF. The CDR3 region has the DNA TGCGCCAGCAGCCAAGACAGGGGCGAGTCACCCCTCCACTTT.